This T cell receptor (beta chain) was captured in a study of blood T cell repertoires in COVID-19. As for the study in general: Italy, Spain and the United States were the sources of the convalescent and acute COVID-19 samples. T cells, B-cell-depleted T cells, or PBMCs supplied cDNA or gDNA.

Only in-frame clones appear in the TCRdb table, and some are missing; sequencing was by immunoSEQ multiplex PCR. This table has 350,000 or so clones, around 90% appearing once. CDR1 is SGHTA, CDR2 FQGNSA, per germline. The J segment lost 6 bases and the V segment lost 6 bases, leaving 8 bases of the junction unmatched. This CDR3 comprises 14 residues. This chain links TRBV7-2 with TRBJ1-1; TRBD1 aligns across 9 bases. Sequencing was carried out using PBMCs or T cells enriched from blood (not recorded which). This TCR came from a woman aged 30 to 39 who had recovered from COVID-19. The DNA for the CDR3 is TGTGCCAGCAGAACCGGGACAGGGTCGTCTGAAGCTTTCTTT. This translates into CASRTGTGSSEAFF. The variable domain in full, completed from reference TRBV7-2 and TRBJ1-1, reads GAGVSQSPSNKVTEKGKDVELRCDPISGHTALYWYRQSLGQGLEFLIYFQGNSAPDKSGLPSDRFSAERTGGSVSTLTIQRTQQEDSAVYLCASRTGTGSSEAFFGQGTRLTVV.